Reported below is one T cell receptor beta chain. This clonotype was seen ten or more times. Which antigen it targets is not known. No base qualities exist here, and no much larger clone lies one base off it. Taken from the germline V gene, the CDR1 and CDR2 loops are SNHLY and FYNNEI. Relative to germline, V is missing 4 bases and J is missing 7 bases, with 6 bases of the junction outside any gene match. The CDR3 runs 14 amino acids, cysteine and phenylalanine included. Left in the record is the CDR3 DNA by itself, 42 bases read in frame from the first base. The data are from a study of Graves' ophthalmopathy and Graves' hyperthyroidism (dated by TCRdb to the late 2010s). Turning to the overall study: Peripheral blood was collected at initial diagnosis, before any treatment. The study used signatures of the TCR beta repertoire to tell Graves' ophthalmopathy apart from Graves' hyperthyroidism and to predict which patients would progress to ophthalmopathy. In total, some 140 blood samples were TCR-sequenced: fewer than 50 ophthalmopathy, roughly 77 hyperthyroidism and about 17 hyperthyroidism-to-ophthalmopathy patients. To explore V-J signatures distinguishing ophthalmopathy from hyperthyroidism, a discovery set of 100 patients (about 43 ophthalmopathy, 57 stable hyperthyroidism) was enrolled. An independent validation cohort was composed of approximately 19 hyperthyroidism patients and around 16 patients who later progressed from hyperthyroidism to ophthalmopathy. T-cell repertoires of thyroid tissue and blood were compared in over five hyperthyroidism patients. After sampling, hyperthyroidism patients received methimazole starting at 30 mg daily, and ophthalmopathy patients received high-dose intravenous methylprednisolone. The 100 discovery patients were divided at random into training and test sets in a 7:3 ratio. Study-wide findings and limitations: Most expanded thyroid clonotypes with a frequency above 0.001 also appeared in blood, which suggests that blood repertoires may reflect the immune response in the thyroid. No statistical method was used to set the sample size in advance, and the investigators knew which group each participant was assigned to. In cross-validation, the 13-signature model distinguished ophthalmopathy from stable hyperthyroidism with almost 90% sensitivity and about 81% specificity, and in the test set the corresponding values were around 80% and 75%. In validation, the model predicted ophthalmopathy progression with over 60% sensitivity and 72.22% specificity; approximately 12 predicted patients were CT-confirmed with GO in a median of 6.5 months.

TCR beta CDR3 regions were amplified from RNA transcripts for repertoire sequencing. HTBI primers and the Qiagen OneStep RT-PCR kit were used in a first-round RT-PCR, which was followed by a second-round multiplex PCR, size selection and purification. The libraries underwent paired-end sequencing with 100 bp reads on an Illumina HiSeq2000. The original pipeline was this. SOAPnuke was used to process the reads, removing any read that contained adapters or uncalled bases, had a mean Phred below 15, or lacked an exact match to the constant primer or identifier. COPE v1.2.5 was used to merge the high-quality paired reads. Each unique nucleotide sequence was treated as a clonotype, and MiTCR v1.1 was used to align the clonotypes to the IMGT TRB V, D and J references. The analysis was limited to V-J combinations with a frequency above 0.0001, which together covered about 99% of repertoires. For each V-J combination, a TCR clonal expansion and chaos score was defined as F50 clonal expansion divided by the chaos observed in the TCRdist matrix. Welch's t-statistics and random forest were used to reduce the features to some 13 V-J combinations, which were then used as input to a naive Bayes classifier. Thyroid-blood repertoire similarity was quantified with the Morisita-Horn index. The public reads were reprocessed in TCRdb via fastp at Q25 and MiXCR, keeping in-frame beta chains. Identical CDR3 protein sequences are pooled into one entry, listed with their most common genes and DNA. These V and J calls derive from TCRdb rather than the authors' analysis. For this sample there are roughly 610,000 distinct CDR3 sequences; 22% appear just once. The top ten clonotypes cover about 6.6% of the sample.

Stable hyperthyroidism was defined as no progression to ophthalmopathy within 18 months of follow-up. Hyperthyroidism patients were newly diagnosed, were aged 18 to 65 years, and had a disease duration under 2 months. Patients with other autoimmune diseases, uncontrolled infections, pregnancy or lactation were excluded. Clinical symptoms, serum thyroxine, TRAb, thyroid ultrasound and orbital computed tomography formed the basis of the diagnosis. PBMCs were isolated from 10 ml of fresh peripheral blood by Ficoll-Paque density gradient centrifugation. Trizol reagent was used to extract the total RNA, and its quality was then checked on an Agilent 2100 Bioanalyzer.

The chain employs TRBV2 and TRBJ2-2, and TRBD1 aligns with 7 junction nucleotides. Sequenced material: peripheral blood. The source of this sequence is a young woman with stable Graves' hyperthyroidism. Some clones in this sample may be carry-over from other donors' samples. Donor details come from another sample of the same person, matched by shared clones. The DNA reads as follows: TGTGCCAGCAGTGGCGCGACAGGGTTCGGGGAGCTGTTTTTT. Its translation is CASSGATGFGELFF.